The 19 T cell receptor beta chains below come from one sample, sequenced in a study of a mutant IDH1 vaccine in newly diagnosed glioma. These receptors lack a known antigen. Documented time point: week 47, end of study. Each vaccine dose was 300 ug of mutant IDH1 20-mer peptide, with topical imiquimod. Using immunoSEQ multiplex PCR, the repertoire was profiled, and TCRdb retains in-frame clones only, with some absent. This sample has tens of thousands of clones; about 81% occur once, and the top ten carry more than 4.5%. The sample was PBMCs, taken from a glioma patient whose treatment included an IDH1 peptide vaccine. The receptors come from a man aged 40-49 years with glioma.

This clone was observed a single time. The chain combines TRBV29-1 with TRBJ1-1, with 9 bases lining up with TRBD1. The CDR3 consists of 15 residues. The J segment lost 6 bases and the V segment lost 7 bases, leaving 15 bases of the junction unmatched. Germline-derived CDR1 and CDR2 are SQVTM and ANQGSEA. The CDR3 DNA reads as TGCAGCGCCACCCCGGGACAGGGTCGGTTGGCTGAAGCTTTCTTT. It codes for CSATPGQGRLAEAFF.

The V and J genes are TRBV5-1 and TRBJ2-3; D remains unclear. This CDR3 contains 14 residues. V lost 0 bases and J 0 bases, leaving 5 bases between the germline ends. Germline-derived CDR1 and CDR2 are SGHRS and YFSETQ. CDR3 sequence reads: CASSLAWSTDTQYF. The CDR3 DNA reads TGCGCCAGCAGCTTGGCTTGGAGCACAGATACGCAGTATTTT.

The chain links TRBV4-2 to TRBJ2-7; D not resolved. Germline V gives CDR1 LGHNA, CDR2 YNFKEQ. The V end was cut by 4 bases, the J end by 6 bases, with 19 bases between. This CDR3 region has 15 residues. The CDR3 protein is CASSPPEALTGEQYF. CDR3 nucleotide sequence: TGTGCCAGCAGCCCCCCAGAGGCTTTAACGGGCGAGCAGTACTTC.

For this clone: Other DNA sequences in this sample translate to the same CDR3. The chain recombines TRBV5-4 with TRBJ1-5, with D possibly being TRBD1 (5 bases). From germline, CDR1 is SGHNT and CDR2 YYREEE (reference sequence). The CDR3 is 15 residues long. Trimming removed 4 bases at V and 4 bases at J, with 15 bases between. Here the CDR3 reads CASSLGTASNQPQHF. DNA for the CDR3: TGTGCCAGCAGCCTCGGGACCGCTTCTAATCAGCCCCAGCATTTT.

In its sample, this clone was seen a few times. This sequence joins TRBV13 and TRBJ1-5; unclear D gene. The CDR3 has 14 residues. The V gene lost 3 bases and the J gene lost 4 bases, with 10 bases spanning the gap. In germline, CDR1 is PRHDT, CDR2 FYEKMQ (reference sequence). The CDR3 is CASSFGGSNQPQHF. The CDR3 bases are TGTGCCAGCAGCTTTGGCGGCAGTAATCAGCCCCAGCATTTT.

The chain couples TRBV11-3 to TRBJ2-2, with TRBD1 identical over 7 bases. V lost 5 bases and J lost 7; bases outside the gene matches: 7. Per the germline V gene, CDR1 is SGHNT and CDR2 is YENEEA. The CDR3 loop spans 14 amino acids. This CDR3 is CASSQGTVFGELFF. The CDR3 nucleotides read TGTGCCAGCAGCCAGGGGACAGTGTTCGGGGAGCTGTTTTTT.

This clone was counted once. The DNA of the CDR3 is TGTGCCAGTAGTATGACAGGGACCTATGGCTACACCTTC. Translating it yields CASSMTGTYGYTF. This chain uses TRBV19 with TRBJ1-2; 7 bases map to TRBD1. Per germline, CDR1 LNHDA and CDR2 SQIVND (reference sequence). The V gene end was trimmed by 3 bases and the J gene end by 4 bases; junction bases not matched to a gene: 2. The CDR3 totals 13 residues.

This sequence joins TRBV30 and TRBJ1-2; D gene uncertain. Germline V gene data show CDR1 as GTSNPN and CDR2 as SVGIG (reference sequence). The CDR3 runs 11 residues. V dropped 3 bases and J dropped 8 bases, with 10 bases sitting between them. CDR3 coding DNA: TGTGCCTGGAGCCCCCTTTGGGGCTACACCTTC. This encodes CAWSPLWGYTF.

CDR3 bases: TGTGCCAGCAGTTACGGGGGGGACATTTCTGAGACCCAGTACTTC. Encoded protein: CASSYGGDISETQYF. This chain links TRBV6-5 with TRBJ2-5; a possible D gene is TRBD2 (7 bases). The germline V gene has CDR1 MNHEY and CDR2 SVGAGI. The V gene lost 2 bases and the J gene lost 5 bases, with 15 bases spanning the gap. This CDR3 spans 15 amino acids.

This clone was recorded once. J is TRBJ2-3 and V is TRBV4-1; TRBD1 agrees at 8 bases. Germline assignment: CDR1 MGHRA and CDR2 YSYEKL. This CDR3 comprises 16 residues. V shed 5 bases, J shed 0 bases, and the junction held 7 bases outside the gene matches. The CDR3 DNA sequence: TGCGCCAGCAGCTTCCGGGACAGGCGAAGCACAGATACGCAGTATTTT. Protein product: CASSFRDRRSTDTQYF.

This sequence joins TRBV4-2 and TRBJ2-3; TRBD1 agrees at 7 bases. The CDR3 loop spans 14 amino acids. Germline V lookup: CDR1 LGHNA, CDR2 YNFKEQ. With V trimmed by 0 bases and J by 4 bases, 1 base remained unmatched. CDR3 sequence reads: CASSQETGADTQYF. The CDR3 region has the DNA TGTGCCAGCAGCCAAGAAACAGGGGCAGATACGCAGTATTTT.

The rearrangement joins TRBV6-7 to TRBJ2-5; 12 nucleotides align to TRBD2. TRBV6-7 belongs to the ORF category, with a function that is uncertain. The CDR3 has 16 amino acids. V was pared by 2 bases and J by 2 bases, with 3 bases of the junction left unmatched. The CDR3 loop is CASSYPLAGGQETQYF. As DNA, the CDR3 is TGTGCCAGCAGTTACCCACTAGCGGGGGGTCAAGAGACCCAGTACTTC.

This chain joins TRBV7-9 and TRBJ1-1; D is possibly TRBD1 (5 bases). Trimming took off 3 bases at V and 4 bases at J, with 9 bases between the two ends. Germline V lookup: CDR1 SEHNR, CDR2 FQNEAQ (reference sequence). The CDR3 covers 13 residues. The CDR3, as DNA: TGTGCCAGCAGCTTTCTCGGGGGCACTGAAGCTTTCTTT. Amino acids: CASSFLGGTEAFF. The full variable domain, with the rest looked up from reference TRBV7-9 and TRBJ1-1, is DTGVSQNPRHKITKRGQNVTFRCDPISEHNRLYWYRQTLGQGPEFLTYFQNEAQLEKSRLLSDRFSAERPKGSFSTLEIQRTEQGDSAMYLCASSFLGGTEAFFGQGTRLTVV.

The rearrangement links TRBV28 to TRBJ1-4; tentatively, D is TRBD1 (5 bases). The CDR3 is 11 amino acids. The germline gives CDR1 MDHEN, CDR2 SYDVKM. Trimming took off 6 bases at V and 12 bases at J, with 11 bases between the two ends. The CDR3 nucleotides are TGTGCCAGCAGCGAGCCGGGACAACTGTTTTTT. The encoded protein is CASSEPGQLFF.

In the case of this clone: The same CDR3 also results from other DNA sequences found in this sample. This chain uses TRBV5-4 with TRBJ1-4; D is undetermined. Trimming cost V 4 bases and J 2 bases, with 9 bases left between them. Germline V lookup: CDR1 SGHNT, CDR2 YYREEE (reference sequence). The CDR3 length is 14 residues. Written as DNA, the CDR3 is TGTGCCAGCAGCCTGGCTGGCACTAATGAAAAACTGTTTTTT. Protein sequence: CASSLAGTNEKLFF.

V usage is TRBV4-2 and J usage is TRBJ1-2; D is unclear. This CDR3 spans 16 amino acids. The germline gives CDR1 LGHNA, CDR2 YNFKEQ. Trimming took 1 base from V and 0 from J, leaving 12 bases between them. CDR3 in amino acids: CASSQVEGRANYGYTF. The CDR3 DNA follows: TGTGCCAGCAGCCAAGTCGAGGGCCGAGCTAACTATGGCTACACCTTC.

The sample holds a few counts of this clone. This chain links TRBV9 with TRBJ1-3; a weak D match, TRBD1 (5 bases). The CDR3 sequence is 14 residues long. Trimming shortened V by 0 bases and J by 2 bases, and 6 bases separated the two germline ends. CDR1 is SGDLS and CDR2 is YYNGEE in the germline V gene. This CDR3 is CASSVEGAGNTIYF. Written as DNA, the CDR3 is TGTGCCAGCAGCGTAGAAGGGGCTGGAAACACCATATATTTT.

This clone has a handful of counts. The V and J genes are TRBV5-6 and TRBJ1-1; 7 nucleotides align to TRBD1. This CDR3 is 18 amino acids long. CDR1 is SGHDT, CDR2 YYEEEE, per germline. The ends lost 4 bases at V and 4 bases at J; junction bases unmatched: 19. CDR3 amino acids: CASSPRVPTGWRGTEAFF. DNA for the CDR3: TGTGCCAGCAGCCCAAGGGTCCCGACAGGGTGGAGGGGCACTGAAGCTTTCTTT.

The chain is built from TRBV6-5 and TRBJ2-7; perhaps TRBD1 as D (5 bases). There are 13 residues in the CDR3. CDR1 and CDR2 from the germline V gene are MNHEY and SVGAGI. V lost 6 bases and J lost 3, with 12 bases in between. The CDR3 coding sequence is TGTGCCAGCAGGATGACAGACAACTACGAGCAGTACTTC. This encodes CASRMTDNYEQYF.